This TCR beta chain originates from a study of regulatory T cells in long-lasting Graves disease. The study, taken as a whole, reports: Newly diagnosed patients shared 950 to 1,000 public clonotypes; persistent patients shared under 3,000.

This clonotype was picked up a small number of times. Its matching antigen is unknown. CDR3 regions were amplified by Arm-PCR using iRepertoire HTBI primers to build TCR beta libraries. Via MiXCR, TCRdb re-called the multiplex PCR reads, giving one row per CDR3 protein. The repertoire consists of under 400,000 distinct CDR3 sequences, with 15% to 20% occurring once and the leading ten covering less than 35%. Time point noted: newly diagnosed GD, antithyroid drugs for less than 3 months. Construction of the TCR library relied on RNA isolated from PBMCs. CDR1 is LGHNA and CDR2 is YNFKEQ in the germline V gene. V was pared by 4 bases and J by 4 bases, with 17 bases between. The CDR3 sequence is 15 residues long. These records were also assigned to another study, of T cells in Graves' hyperthyroidism and ophthalmopathy.

The chain carries TRBV4-2 and TRBJ2-7, with D possibly TRBD2 on 6 matching bases. The TCR originated in a man aged 40-49 years with Graves disease. Sequencing was performed on peripheral blood mononuclear cells (PBMCs), taken at new diagnosis, from a patient treated with antithyroid drugs. The CDR3 protein is CASSRGTGGQYEQYF. CDR3 coding DNA: TGTGCCAGCAGCCGAGGGACTGGCGGACAATACGAGCAGTACTTC.